The clone carrying this T cell receptor beta chain was detected only a few times. Antigen specificity is unknown. Data came from immunoSEQ multiplex PCR; TCRdb stores just in-frame clones and leaves some out. The sample lists around 28,000 clones; approximately 72% were seen once. This specimen belongs to a study of vaccination effects on CD4 cells after COVID-19. Expansion with viral peptide pools was applied to antigen-specific CD4+ T cells by the ViraFEST assay prior to sequencing. An approximately 10-day culture period preceded the isolation of CD4+ T cells. Nucleocapsid antibody tests were negative, and the vaccine recipients had no prior SARS-CoV-2 infection. The researchers cultured 1.5 million to 2 million PBMC per well with roughly 9.5 IU/ml IL-2 and 8.5 to 10 ug/ml peptides. Half of the medium was exchanged for IL-2 medium on both days 3 and 7. The sequence was collected from a human donor who received a COVID-19 vaccine. Here the sequenced sample was CD4+ T cells from PBMCs cultured with SARS-CoV-2 spike peptides, taken before COVID-19 vaccination.

The CDR3 loop is CASSQGRAGGYTF. In DNA, the CDR3 is TGCGCCAGCAGCCAGGGCAGGGCTGGGGGCTACACCTTC. The gene calls are TRBV4-1 and TRBJ1-2; weak D call: TRBD1 (5 bases). Between the trimmed V and J ends, which lost 3 bases and 8 bases, there was a span of 13 bases. Looked up from germline, CDR1 is MGHRA and CDR2 is YSYEKL. The CDR3 contains 13 residues.